This is a list of T cell receptor beta chains from one sample in a study of human T cells and chemical hapten exposure. TCRdb analysed the RACE reads with MiXCR anew, one entry per CDR3 protein. Of roughly 50,000 distinct CDR3 sequences listed, 8% to 10% are singletons. The sequenced sample was whole blood, obtained in connection with sensitization to the hapten diphenylcyclopropenone (DPC). The origin of the receptors is a man in his forties with alopecia areata. Some clones in this sample may be carry-over from other donors' samples. Both conserved end residues are part of each CDR3. D genes are given only for firm matches. Clone sizes are given selectively: once, few, many, or a class where the clone is expanded.

D gene: TRBD2
V gene: TRBV12-3/TRBV12-4
clone size: .
J gene: TRBJ2-7
CDR3 DNA: TGTGCCAGCAGGGGGGAGGGCTACGAGCAGTACTTC
CDR3 protein: CASRGEGYEQYF

D gene: .
V gene: TRBV18
clone size: many
J gene: TRBJ2-7
CDR3 DNA: TGTGCCAGCTCATCGCAGGGGTACGAGCAGTACTTC
CDR3 protein: CASSSQGYEQYF

D gene: .
V gene: TRBV12-3/TRBV12-4
clone size: many
J gene: TRBJ2-7
CDR3 DNA: TGTGCCAGCAGTTCACGACAGGTTTACGAGCAGTACTTC
CDR3 protein: CASSSRQVYEQYF

D gene: .
V gene: TRBV11-1
clone size: .
J gene: TRBJ2-1
CDR3 DNA: TGTGCCAGCAGCCTCCAGGCGGGTTACAATGAGCAGTTCTTC
CDR3 protein: CASSLQAGYNEQFF

D gene: .
V gene: TRBV5-1
clone size: .
J gene: TRBJ2-3
CDR3 DNA: TGCGCCAGCAGCTTGGACCCTATAGGGTCGAGCACAGATACGCAGTATTTT
CDR3 protein: CASSLDPIGSSTDTQYF

D gene: .
V gene: TRBV5-1
clone size: many
J gene: TRBJ2-1
CDR3 DNA: TGCGCCAGCAGCCTGGAAGGACTCCCCAATGAGCAGTTCTTC
CDR3 protein: CASSLEGLPNEQFF

D gene: .
V gene: TRBV14
clone size: .
J gene: TRBJ2-1
CDR3 DNA: TGTGCCAGCAGCCACGAAGACAGTCAGAATAGGGTCTACAATGAGCAGTTCTTC
CDR3 protein: CASSHEDSQNRVYNEQFF

D gene: TRBD1
V gene: TRBV5-1
clone size: .
J gene: TRBJ2-7
CDR3 DNA: TGCGCCAGCAGCTTGGAAGGGGGCAGCCCCCCCTACGAGCAGTACTTC
CDR3 protein: CASSLEGGSPPYEQYF

D gene: TRBD2
V gene: TRBV20-1
clone size: many
J gene: TRBJ2-3
CDR3 DNA: TGCAGTGCTAGATCAGGAGCGGGAAGGGCAGATACGCAGTATTTT
CDR3 protein: CSARSGAGRADTQYF

D gene: .
V gene: TRBV29-1
clone size: .
J gene: TRBJ2-1
CDR3 DNA: TGCAGCGTTGGGGCTGCGGGTTACAGGGAGCAGTTCTTC
CDR3 protein: CSVGAAGYREQFF

D gene: .
V gene: TRBV5-1
clone size: .
J gene: TRBJ2-5
CDR3 DNA: TGCGCCAGCAGCTTGGATTTGACCGGGACAACCCAAGAGACCCAGTACTTC
CDR3 protein: CASSLDLTGTTQETQYF

D gene: .
V gene: TRBV24-1
clone size: few
J gene: TRBJ2-7
CDR3 DNA: TGTGCCACCAGTGGAAGGCAGTACTTC
CDR3 protein: CATSGRQYF

D gene: .
V gene: TRBV5-1
clone size: .
J gene: TRBJ2-7
CDR3 DNA: TGCGCCAGCAGCTGGGGACTGGCGGGGACCTACGAGCAGTACTTC
CDR3 protein: CASSWGLAGTYEQYF

D gene: TRBD1
V gene: TRBV20-1
clone size: .
J gene: TRBJ1-1
CDR3 DNA: TGCAGTGCCGCGACAGGGGGCAACACTGAAGCTTTCTTT
CDR3 protein: CSAATGGNTEAFF

D gene: TRBD1
V gene: TRBV29-1
clone size: many
J gene: TRBJ1-1
CDR3 DNA: TGCAGCGTTGAAAGGACAGGGGACACTGAAGCTTTCTTT
CDR3 protein: CSVERTGDTEAFF

D gene: .
V gene: TRBV20-1
clone size: .
J gene: TRBJ1-6
CDR3 DNA: TGCAGTGCTAGAGACAGGGCCTTTGCTAATTCACCCCTCCACTTT
CDR3 protein: CSARDRAFANSPLHF

D gene: .
V gene: TRBV7-9
clone size: many
J gene: TRBJ1-4
CDR3 DNA: TGTGCCAGCAGCCCCACTTATTTCTCTCGGAAAAAACTGTTTTTT
CDR3 protein: CASSPTYFSRKKLFF

D gene: .
V gene: TRBV13
clone size: few
J gene: TRBJ2-2
CDR3 DNA: TGTGCCAGCAGCCCCATGGGGAACACCGGGGAGCTGTTTTTT
CDR3 protein: CASSPMGNTGELFF

D gene: .
V gene: TRBV19
clone size: .
J gene: TRBJ2-1
CDR3 DNA: TGTGCCAGTAGCTTAGGGACGTCCTACAATGAGCAGTTCTTC
CDR3 protein: CASSLGTSYNEQFF

D gene: .
V gene: TRBV30
clone size: .
J gene: TRBJ2-1
CDR3 DNA: TGTGCCTGGAGTGTCCTAGGCGAGCAGTTCTTC
CDR3 protein: CAWSVLGEQFF

D gene: TRBD1
V gene: TRBV30
clone size: few
J gene: TRBJ1-1
CDR3 DNA: TGTGCCTGGAGTGGAAGGGGGCTTGAAGCTTTCTTT
CDR3 protein: CAWSGRGLEAFF

D gene: TRBD2
V gene: TRBV20-1
clone size: many
J gene: TRBJ2-7
CDR3 DNA: TGCAGTGCTAGATTTGGGCTAGCGGGAGGGACCGCCTACGAGCAGTACTTC
CDR3 protein: CSARFGLAGGTAYEQYF